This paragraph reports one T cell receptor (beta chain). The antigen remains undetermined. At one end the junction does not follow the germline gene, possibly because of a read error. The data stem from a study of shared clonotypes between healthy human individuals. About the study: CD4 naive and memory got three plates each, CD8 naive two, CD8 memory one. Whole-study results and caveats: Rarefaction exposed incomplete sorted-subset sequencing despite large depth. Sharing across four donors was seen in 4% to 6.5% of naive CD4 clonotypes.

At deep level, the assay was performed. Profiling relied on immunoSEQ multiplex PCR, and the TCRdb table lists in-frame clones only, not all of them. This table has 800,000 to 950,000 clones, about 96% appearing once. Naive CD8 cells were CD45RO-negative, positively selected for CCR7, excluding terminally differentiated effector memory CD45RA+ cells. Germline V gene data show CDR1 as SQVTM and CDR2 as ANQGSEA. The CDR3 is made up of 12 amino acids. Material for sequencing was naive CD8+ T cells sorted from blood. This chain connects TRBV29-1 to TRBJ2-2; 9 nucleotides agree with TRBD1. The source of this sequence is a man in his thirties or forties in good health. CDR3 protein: CSVEDAGTGKVF. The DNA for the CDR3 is TGCAGCGTTGAAGACGCTGGGACAGGGAAAGTTTTT.